This paragraph covers one T cell receptor beta chain sequence. Its antigen is not yet known. Per-base qualities were not stored, and no clone one base away is much larger. Library generation was performed with the immunoSEQ multiplex PCR assay. This immuneACCESS table, as held by TCRdb, lists in-frame sequences with V and J called but not all clones. Of the missing ones, under half trace to an unresolved V gene in checked studies; the others have no known cause. Here the sample has about 190,000 clones; roughly nine tenths occur a single time. The ten largest clones take up over 1.5% of the sample. This sample is part of a study of control samples from healthy donors and cancer patients (dated by TCRdb to between 2020 and 2021). Measured from the cysteine to the phenylalanine, the CDR3 is 12 residues long. Only the CDR3 region is kept as DNA, spanning 36 bases read in frame from base 1. V is pared back by 4 bases and J by 6 bases, with 7 bases lying between the germline termini. The germline V gene sets CDR1 to KGHSH and CDR2 to LQKENI.

The rearrangement joined TRBV18 to TRBJ2-1; too little of a D gene remains to name it. This clonotype was obtained from a man aged 30 to 39 in good health. The sample was blood. The CDR3 corresponds to CASSLMGNEQFF. Read as DNA, the sequence is TGTGCCAGCTCACTCATGGGCAATGAGCAGTTCTTC. Joined to the reference TRBV18 and TRBJ2-1 proteins, this CDR3 gives the full variable domain: NAGVMQNPRHLVRRRGQEARLRCSPMKGHSHVYWYRQLPEEGLKFMVYLQKENIIDESGMPKERFSAEFPKEGPSILRIQQVVRGDSAAYFCASSLMGNEQFFGPGTRLTVL.